The sample holds a few counts of the clone carrying this T cell receptor beta chain. What it binds is not known. The sample comes from a study of OX40 agonist ivuxolimab in advanced cancers. The method was immunoSEQ multiplex PCR; TCRdb's version includes in-frame clones alone and lacks a portion of them. Among some 54,000 clones listed, 70% to 90% were seen once. Points from the study as a whole: Clonal expansion in partial responders at 0.1-3.0 mg/kg ranked among the lowest.

This TCR came from an adult with an advanced solid tumor such as melanoma, head and neck, liver or kidney cancer. This material consisted of CD4+ or CD8+ T cells sorted from blood, taken in a trial of the OX40 agonist ivuxolimab.

This CDR3 reads CASSLRQDNSPLHF. As DNA, the CDR3 is TGTGCCAGCAGCTTACGGCAGGATAATTCACCCCTCCACTTT. The rearrangement uses TRBV7-6 and TRBJ1-6; D not resolved. V lost 2 bases, J lost 5 bases, and 7 bases lay in between. CDR1 and CDR2 from the germline V gene are SGHVS and FNYEAQ. The CDR3 sequence is 14 residues long.